This passage covers 9 T cell receptor beta chains from one sample sequenced in a study of tumor and adjacent non-tumor tissue in lung cancer. This sample's RNA came from whole unsorted tissue. TCRbeta libraries were built with three rounds of nested PCR, modified from ARM-PCR. TCRdb used MiXCR to reprocess the multiplex PCR reads, holding one entry per CDR3 protein. The sample lists over 100,000 distinct CDR3 sequences, roughly 75% occurring once. Sequences were obtained from lung tumor tissue. These receptors all come from an older woman with non-small cell lung cancer.

The rearrangement uses TRBV28 and TRBJ1-6, with 9 bases that match TRBD1. There are 16 residues in the CDR3. Per the germline V gene, CDR1 is MDHEN and CDR2 is SYDVKM. Trimming cost V 4 bases and J 9 bases; bases outside gene matches: 10. CDR3: CASSSRLQGAGSPLHF. The CDR3 DNA sequence: TGTGCCAGCAGTTCCCGTTTACAGGGGGCAGGTTCACCCCTCCACTTT.

As to this clonotype: At one end, the junction sequence differs from germline, possibly due to a read error. The chain uses TRBV29-1 and TRBJ2-7; 9 bases line up with TRBD2. Germline CDR1 and CDR2: SQVTM and ANQGSEA. CDR3 length equals 15 residues. This CDR3 reads CSVVGGLAGNYGQYF. The CDR3, as DNA: TGCAGCGTTGTGGGTGGCCTAGCGGGGAACTACGGGCAGTACTTC.

Details on this clonotype: At one of its ends the junction is not consistent with the germline gene, which may arise from a read error. This chain connects TRBV11-1 to TRBJ2-2; 9 positions agree with TRBD2. Germline values: CDR1 SGHAT, CDR2 FQDESV (reference sequence). The CDR3 runs 17 residues. The CDR3 sequence is CASSPRVAGESTGELFF. The DNA of the CDR3 is TGTGCCAGCAGCCCGCGAGTAGCGGGAGAATCCACCGGAGAGCTGTTCTTT.

This clonotype was seen only a few times. The J gene is TRBJ2-3, the V gene TRBV25-1; 10 bases fit TRBD2. The junction had 9 bases not matched to a gene; V was cut back by 7 bases and J by 2 bases. Germline V gene sequence: CDR1 MGHDK, CDR2 SYGVNS. The CDR3 contains 16 residues. The CDR3 here is CASTEGLAGATDTQYF. CDR3 coding DNA: TGTGCCAGCACCGAGGGCCTAGCGGGGGCCACAGATACGCAGTATTTT.

This clonotype was detected a few times. This sequence may be a read error, since a much larger clone differs from it by one base. This chain uses TRBV6-5 with TRBJ2-3; 7 nucleotides agree with TRBD2. Trimming at V came to 1 base and at J to 2 bases, leaving 9 bases not matched to a gene. The CDR3 runs 17 residues. CDR1 is MNHEY, CDR2 SVGAGI, per germline. The CDR3 is CASSYLPSGAITDTQYF. CDR3 DNA: TGTGCCAGCAGTTACTTACCTAGCGGAGCTATCACAGATACGCAGTATTTT.

As concerns this clonotype: One end of the junction does not line up with germline, which may come from a read error. The CDR3 nucleotides read TGTGCCAGCAGCTTGAAGTCCACTGATACGCGGTATTTT. Amino acid sequence: CASSLKSTDTRYF. This chain links TRBV5-4 with TRBJ2-3; D remains unclear. This CDR3 has 13 residues. The germline CDR1 and CDR2 sequences are SGHNT and YYREEE (reference sequence).

This clonotype appeared a few times. Being one base from a much bigger clone, this may be a read error. The CDR3 carries no conserved terminal phenylalanine or tryptophan, so it likely arises from a read error. This rearrangement joins TRBV20-1 to TRBJ2-7; no definite D call. Trimming stripped 1 base from V and 3 bases from J, with 4 bases between. Germline lookup yields CDR1 DFQATT and CDR2 SNEGSKA (reference sequence). This CDR3 has 11 residues. The CDR3 sequence: CSARGIYEQYL. DNA of the CDR3: TGCAGTGCTAGAGGTATCTACGAGCAGTACCTC.

Worth noting for this clonotype: The junction differs from germline at one of its ends, possibly a read error. The CDR3 DNA sequence: TGTGCCAGCAACTTATTTCCGGATCGGGGGTTCTCCTACGAGCACTACTTC. Amino acids: CASNLFPDRGFSYEHYF. The chain carries TRBV11-2 and TRBJ2-7; possibly TRBD2 for D (6 bases). CDR3 length: 17 amino acids. The germline CDR1 and CDR2 sequences are SGHAT and FQNNGV.

The sample holds one count of this clonotype. The V and J genes are TRBV5-1 and TRBJ2-1, with 10 positions matching TRBD2. Germline loops: CDR1 SGHRS, CDR2 YFSETQ. The CDR3 runs 15 residues. The chain's CDR3 is CVGSLGASGGNEQFF. DNA of the CDR3: TGCGTCGGCAGCTTGGGGGCTAGCGGGGGCAATGAGCAGTTCTTC.